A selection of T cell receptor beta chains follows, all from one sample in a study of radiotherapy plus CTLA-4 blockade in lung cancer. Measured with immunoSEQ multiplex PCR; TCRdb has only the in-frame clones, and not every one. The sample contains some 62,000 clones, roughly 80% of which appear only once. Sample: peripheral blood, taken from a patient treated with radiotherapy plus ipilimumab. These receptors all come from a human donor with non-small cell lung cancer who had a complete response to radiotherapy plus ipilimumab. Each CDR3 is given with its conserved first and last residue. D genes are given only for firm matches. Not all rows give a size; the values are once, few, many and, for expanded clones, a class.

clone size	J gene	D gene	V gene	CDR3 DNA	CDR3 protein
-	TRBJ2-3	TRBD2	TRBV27	TGTGCCAGCAGTTTTGGGGGGGTCCGCGGGACGCAGTATTTT	CASSFGGVRGTQYF
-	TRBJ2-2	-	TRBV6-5	TGTGCCAGCACAGCAAGGGATTTGAACACCGGGGAGCTGTTTTTT	CASTARDLNTGELFF
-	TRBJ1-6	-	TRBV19	TGTGCCAGTAGTATAGCAAACGGGGGAGTTAATTCACCCCTCCACTTT	CASSIANGGVNSPLHF
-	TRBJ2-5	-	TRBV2	TGTGCCAGCGGGGACTGGGGGGAGACCCAGTACTTC	CASGDWGETQYF
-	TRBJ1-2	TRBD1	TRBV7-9	TGTGCCAGCAGCTTAGTTTCCACAGGGGATGGCTACACCTTC	CASSLVSTGDGYTF
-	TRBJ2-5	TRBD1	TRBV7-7	TGTGCTAGCAGCTTCGACCCACCGACAGGGAGTTCTAGGAGAGAGACCCAGTACTTC	CASSFDPPTGSSRRETQYF
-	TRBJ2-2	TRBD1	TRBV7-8	TGTGCCAGCAGCCCCGGGACAGCCACCGGGGAGCTGTTTTTT	CASSPGTATGELFF
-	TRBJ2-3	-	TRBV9	TGTGCCAGCAGCGTCGGAGTAGCCGGTCGTACAGATACGCAGTATTTT	CASSVGVAGRTDTQYF
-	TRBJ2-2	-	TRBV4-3	TGCGCCAGCAGTCTCGGAGCGACCGGGGAGCTGTTTTTT	CASSLGATGELFF
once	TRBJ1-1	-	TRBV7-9	TGTGCCAGCAGCTTGGGGACGAACACTGAAGCTTTCTTT	CASSLGTNTEAFF
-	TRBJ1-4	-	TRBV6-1	TGTGCCAGCATTGAGGGGATTAATGAAAAACTGTTTTTT	CASIEGINEKLFF
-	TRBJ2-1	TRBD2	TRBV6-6	TGTGCCAGCAGTTACTCTAGCGGGGTGGATGAGCAGTTCTTC	CASSYSSGVDEQFF
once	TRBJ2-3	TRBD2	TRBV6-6	TGTGCCAGCAGTTACATTAGGACTAGGAGCACAGATACGCAGTATTTT	CASSYIRTRSTDTQYF
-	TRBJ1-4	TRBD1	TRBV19	TGTGCCAGTAGTTTCCGACAGGGGGGTAATGAAAAACTGTTTTTT	CASSFRQGGNEKLFF
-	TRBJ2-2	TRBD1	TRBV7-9	TGTGCCAGCAGCTCGGACAGGGGAGTCGGGGAGCTGTTTTTT	CASSSDRGVGELFF
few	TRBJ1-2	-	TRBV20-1	TGCAGTGCGACTGGGGACTATGGCTACACCTTC	CSATGDYGYTF
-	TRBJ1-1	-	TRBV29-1	TGCAGCGTCGTTGGAGGGACATCGAACACTGAAGCTTTCTTT	CSVVGGTSNTEAFF
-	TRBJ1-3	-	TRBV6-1	TGTGCCAGCTTGGGGTTAGGGAACACCATATATTTT	CASLGLGNTIYF
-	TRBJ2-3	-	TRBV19	TGTGCCAGTAGCCCCAACGAGAACACAGATACGCAGTATTTT	CASSPNENTDTQYF
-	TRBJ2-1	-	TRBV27	TGTGCCAGCAGCCAAGGGGTACGGCAGTTCTTC	CASSQGVRQFF
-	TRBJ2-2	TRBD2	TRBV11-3	TGTGCCAGCACACTAGCGGGCACCTCCCGGGAGCTGTTTTTT	CASTLAGTSRELFF
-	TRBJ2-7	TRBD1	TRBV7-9	TGTGCCAGCAGCTTTACAGGGGGCTACGAGCAGTACTTC	CASSFTGGYEQYF
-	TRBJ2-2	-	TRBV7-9	TGTGCCAGCCAGGGGACAACCCCCGCCGGGGAGCTGTTTTTT	CASQGTTPAGELFF
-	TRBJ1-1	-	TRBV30	TGTGCCTGGAGTGTAAGAGGACGAAGAACTGAAGCTTTCTTT	CAWSVRGRRTEAFF
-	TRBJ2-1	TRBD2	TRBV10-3	TGTGCCATCGGGAGGACTAGCAATGAGCAGTTCTTC	CAIGRTSNEQFF
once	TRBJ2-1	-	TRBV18	TGTGCCAGCTCACCATATGGGGGTGAGCAGTTCTTC	CASSPYGGEQFF
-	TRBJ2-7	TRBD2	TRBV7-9	TGTGCCAGCAGCTCGGGACTAGCGGGGACTTACGAGCAGTACTTC	CASSSGLAGTYEQYF
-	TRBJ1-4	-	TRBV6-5	TGTGCCAGCAGTGCCGGGAGAACTAATGAAAAACTGTTTTTT	CASSAGRTNEKLFF
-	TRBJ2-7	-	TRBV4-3	TGCGCCAGCAGCCAAAACTACAGAAGCTCCTACGAGCAGTACTTC	CASSQNYRSSYEQYF
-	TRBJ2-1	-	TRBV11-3	TGTGCCAGCAGCCCGGCTTGGGGGGGCATAAATGAGCAGTTCTTC	CASSPAWGGINEQFF
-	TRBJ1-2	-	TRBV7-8	TGTGCCAGCAGCTTAGAGGGAGGCTACACCTTC	CASSLEGGYTF
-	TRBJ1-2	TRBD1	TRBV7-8	TGTGCCAGCAGCGCAGCCGGGACAGCTACTACTGGCTACACCTTC	CASSAAGTATTGYTF
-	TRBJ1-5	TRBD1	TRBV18	TGTGCCAGCTCACCACGATCACAGGGGGTTACCGGTAATCAGCCCCAGCATTTT	CASSPRSQGVTGNQPQHF
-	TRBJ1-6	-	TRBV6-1	TGTGCCAGCGGGCTAGGGGGCTCCTATAATTCACCCCTCCACTTT	CASGLGGSYNSPLHF
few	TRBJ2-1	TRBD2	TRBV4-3	TGCGCCAGCAGCCAGGCTCCTCCCACTAGCGGGGGCAGGAATGAGCAGTTCTTC	CASSQAPPTSGGRNEQFF
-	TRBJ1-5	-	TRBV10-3	TGTGCCATCAACAGTTTTGGTAGCAATCAGCCCCAGCATTTT	CAINSFGSNQPQHF
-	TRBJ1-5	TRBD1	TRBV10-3	TGTGCCATCAGTGAACCGGGACAGCCGAATCAGCCCCAGCATTTT	CAISEPGQPNQPQHF
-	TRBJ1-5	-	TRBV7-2	TGTGCCAGCAGCTACGGCCCGGCCGGCAATCAGCCCCAGCATTTT	CASSYGPAGNQPQHF
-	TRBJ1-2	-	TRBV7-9	TGTGCCAGCAGCAACAGGGAGTACGGCTACACCTTC	CASSNREYGYTF
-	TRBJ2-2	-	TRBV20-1	TGCAGTGCCACCTATATCGGGGAGCTGTTTTTT	CSATYIGELFF
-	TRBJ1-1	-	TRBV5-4	TGTGCCAGCAGCGTTGACGGGAACACTGAAGCTTTCTTT	CASSVDGNTEAFF
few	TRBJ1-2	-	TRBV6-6	TGTGCCAGCGACCCCGAGGGGGGGGATGGCTACACCTTC	CASDPEGGDGYTF
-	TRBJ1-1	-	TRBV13	TGTGCCAGCAGCTTAGTGGCGGGATCAGGGACTGAAGCTTTCTTT	CASSLVAGSGTEAFF
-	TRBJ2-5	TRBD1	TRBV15	TGTGCCACCAGCAGAGACAGGGGGCTGGAGACCCAGTACTTC	CATSRDRGLETQYF
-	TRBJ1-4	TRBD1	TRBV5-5	TGTGCCAGCAGCCGGACAGGGTTGGCTAATGAAAAACTGTTTTTT	CASSRTGLANEKLFF
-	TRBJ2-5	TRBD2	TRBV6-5	TGTGCCAGCAGTCCTACCCCGGGGGGAGAGACCCAGTACTTC	CASSPTPGGETQYF
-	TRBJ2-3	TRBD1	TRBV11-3	TGTGCCAGCAGGACTGGACAGGGGGCTGGTGATACGCAGTATTTT	CASRTGQGAGDTQYF